These T cell receptor beta chains were read from a single sample in a study of shared clonotypes between healthy human individuals. Sequenced by immunoSEQ multiplex PCR; TCRdb stores in-frame clones only, minus some. The sample contains around 990,000 clones, approximately 80% of which appear only once. Specimen: memory CD4+ T cells from PBMCs. These receptors were obtained from a man younger than 35 in good health. Some clones in this sample may be carry-over from other donors' samples. Each CDR3 is given with its conserved first and last residue. Clone size is stated in some rows and not others, as once, few, many or a class when expanded.

V,size,J,CDR3
TRBV27,.,TRBJ2-5,CASSRGEETQYF
TRBV5-1,.,TRBJ2-6,CASTLGRFNSGANVLTF
TRBV9,.,TRBJ1-2,CASSDGGTGPSGYYGYTF
TRBV14,.,TRBJ2-1,CASSQDEEREGVDEQFF
TRBV5-4,.,TRBJ2-6,CASSLSSPGANVLTF
TRBV15,.,TRBJ2-4,CATSRGGGGEDIQYF
TRBV7-8,.,TRBJ2-5,CASSTQLGGGGTQYF
TRBV28,.,TRBJ2-7,CASSLAVRSPGLGSLEQYF
TRBV28,.,TRBJ1-4,CASSSRDRQFF
TRBV6-1,.,TRBJ1-4,CASSDGQYVNEKLFF
TRBV5-6,.,TRBJ2-7,CASSFSSTGGFHEQYF
TRBV2,.,TRBJ2-6,CASSFGTGGAGANVLTF
TRBV10-3,.,TRBJ1-2,CAISVYTGQNNYGYTF
TRBV7-9,.,TRBJ2-7,CASSWTGYSYEQYF
TRBV6-1,once,TRBJ2-7,CASSLEDSYEQYF
TRBV11-2,.,TRBJ2-7,CASSPSQSTYEQYF
TRBV5-1,.,TRBJ1-5,CASSSGSDSNQPQHF
TRBV7-9,.,TRBJ1-1,CASSLGAGGRGEAFF
TRBV7-2,once,TRBJ2-3,CASSLYSGTPDTQYF
TRBV28,.,TRBJ1-1,CASRGQGARSTEAFF
TRBV9,.,TRBJ2-3,CASSPEPYSGVSTDTQYF
TRBV6-1,.,TRBJ2-5,CASSEDGGPMETQYF
TRBV11-3,.,TRBJ2-3,CASSLTYVDTQYF
TRBV19,.,TRBJ1-5,CASTLGGGAGNQPQHF
TRBV7-8,.,TRBJ2-1,CASSSNSGTAANEQFF
TRBV19,.,TRBJ1-2,CASSQRPGQGVYGYTF